These T cell receptor beta chains were read from a single sample in a study of shared clonotypes between healthy human individuals. Some clones are missing from TCRdb's copy, which holds only in-frame ones; the method was immunoSEQ multiplex PCR. This repertoire shows approximately 600,000 clones, 85% to 95% found once; its top ten account for approximately 0.11%. Sequencing was carried out using naive CD8+ T cells sorted from blood. These receptors originate from a woman aged 30 to 39 in good health. CDR3s include the opening cysteine and the closing phenylalanine or tryptophan. The order of the fields is J gene, D gene, clone size, V gene, CDR3 DNA, CDR3 protein. D genes are given only for firm matches. Rows may omit the clone size; those that give it use once, few, many or a size class.

>TRBJ1-4|.|.|TRBV5-1
TGCGCCAGCAGCCCGGAGGGCGGGGAGATAGGGGAAAAACTGTTTTTT
CASSPEGGEIGEKLFF
>TRBJ2-3|.|once|TRBV5-4
TGTGCCAGCAGAGCAGAAGGGGACTTCCTCACAGATACGCAGTATTTT
CASRAEGDFLTDTQYF
>TRBJ2-7|.|.|TRBV28
TGTGCCAGTGGAGGTGGGGGTTACGAGCAGTACTTC
CASGGGGYEQYF
>TRBJ1-2|.|.|TRBV27
TGTGCCAGCAGCTTCGCTAGTTCTAACTATGGCTACACCTTC
CASSFASSNYGYTF
>TRBJ2-1|TRBD2|.|TRBV27
TGTGCCAGCAGTTCCAGACTAGCGGGAGAAGATGGTGAGCAGTTCTTC
CASSSRLAGEDGEQFF
>TRBJ2-7|.|.|TRBV6-5
TGTGCCAGCAGTTACTCGATTGGTTCCTACGAGCAGTACTTC
CASSYSIGSYEQYF
>TRBJ2-7|TRBD2|.|TRBV28
TGTGCCAGCAGTTTCGGTCTAGCGGTAAACGAGCAGTACTTC
CASSFGLAVNEQYF
>TRBJ2-7|.|.|TRBV7-7
TGTGCCAGCAGCTCGGGGGTGGGGGTAGTAGGGAGCCACGAGCAGTACTTC
CASSSGVGVVGSHEQYF
>TRBJ2-3|TRBD2|.|TRBV27
TGTGCCTGTAAAGGGCTTACGGGGGGTACGCAGTATTTT
CACKGLTGGTQYF
>TRBJ2-7|.|.|TRBV4-2
TGTGCCAGCAGCCAAGATCCGGGGGCGACCTACGAGCAGTACTTC
CASSQDPGATYEQYF
>TRBJ1-2|TRBD1|.|TRBV5-4
TGTGCCAGCTCCATAGACAGGGGGCTTGGCTACACCTTC
CASSIDRGLGYTF
>TRBJ2-2|TRBD2|once|TRBV19
TGTGCCAGTAGTGAGCGGGAGGAGGGCACCGGGGAGCTGTTTTTT
CASSEREEGTGELFF
>TRBJ2-7|TRBD2|.|TRBV9
TGTGCCAGCAGCTCGGGACTAGCGGACTCCTACGAGCAGTACTTC
CASSSGLADSYEQYF
>TRBJ1-2|TRBD1|.|TRBV28
TGTGCCAGCAGTCGAAGACCGGGACAGCGTTCTTTAACCTATGGCTACACCTTC
CASSRRPGQRSLTYGYTF
>TRBJ2-7|TRBD2|.|TRBV10-3
TGTGCCATCAGTGAGTCTGGCGGGAGGGCCAAGTACGAGCAGTACTTC
CAISESGGRAKYEQYF
>TRBJ2-7|TRBD2|.|TRBV2
TGTGCCAGCAGTGAGGGACTAGCGGGAATTAATGGCGAGCAGTACTTC
CASSEGLAGINGEQYF
>TRBJ2-3|.|.|TRBV21-1
TGTGCCAGCAGCATCCGGGCCCCTAGGGATACGCAGTATTTT
CASSIRAPRDTQYF
>TRBJ1-1|.|once|TRBV28
TGTGCCAGCAACCAAGTTGGGTTTAACACTGAAGCTTTCTTT
CASNQVGFNTEAFF
>TRBJ2-7|TRBD2|.|TRBV28
TGTGCCAGCAGTTTCCTGACTAGCGGGAGTACTTACGAGCAGTACTTC
CASSFLTSGSTYEQYF
>TRBJ2-7|.|.|TRBV13
TGTGCCAGCAGCTTAGGGGGAGAGAACTACGAGCAGTACTTC
CASSLGGENYEQYF
>TRBJ2-1|.|.|TRBV27
TGTGCCAGCAGTTTCGACGGATACAATGAGCAGTTCTTC
CASSFDGYNEQFF
>TRBJ2-7|TRBD2|.|TRBV6-5
TGTGCCATCAGTGAGACGGGAGGGGACTACGAGCAGTACTTC
CAISETGGDYEQYF
>TRBJ2-7|TRBD1|.|TRBV28
TGTGCCAGCAGTCCGTACAGGGGAGACGAGCAGTACTTC
CASSPYRGDEQYF
>TRBJ2-7|.|once|TRBV11-2
TGTGCCAGCAGCTTAATAGGGGGATACTACGAGCAGTACTTC
CASSLIGGYYEQYF
>TRBJ1-1|.|.|TRBV10-2
TGCGCCAGCAGTGTGACGGGGAACACTGAAGCTTTCTTT
CASSVTGNTEAFF
>TRBJ2-3|.|.|TRBV28
TGTGCCAGCAGTTCAGAGACACACCTTAGCACAGATACGCAGTATTTT
CASSSETHLSTDTQYF
>TRBJ2-5|.|.|TRBV7-6
TGTGCCAGCCGAAGCGGGCCAGGGAACCAAGAGACCCAGTACTTC
CASRSGPGNQETQYF
>TRBJ2-5|.|once|TRBV25-1
TGTGCCAGCAGTGAATACACAGCCCAAGAGACCCAGTACTTC
CASSEYTAQETQYF
>TRBJ2-7|.|.|TRBV19
TGTGCCAGTAGTGCGTATCAGGGTTACGAGCAGTACTTC
CASSAYQGYEQYF
>TRBJ1-2|.|.|TRBV14
TGTGCCAGCAGCCACAGGGGAAACTATGGCTACACCTTC
CASSHRGNYGYTF
>TRBJ2-3|.|.|TRBV11-2
TGTGCCAGCAGCTCGGAACTAGTGCGGACAGATACGCAGTATTTT
CASSSELVRTDTQYF
>TRBJ1-1|TRBD1|.|TRBV28
TGTGCCAGCAGCCTCAGGGGGCTGGTGAACACTGAAGCTTTCTTT
CASSLRGLVNTEAFF
>TRBJ2-1|.|.|TRBV5-1
TGCGCCAGCAGCTTGGCTGCCTACAGTGAGCAGTTCTTC
CASSLAAYSEQFF
>TRBJ2-2|.|.|TRBV14
TGTGCCAGCAGCCAAGATCTCGTGGGGGCCTACACCGGGGAGCTGTTTTTT
CASSQDLVGAYTGELFF
>TRBJ2-3|TRBD2|.|TRBV19
TGTGCCAGTAGTAGCGCTAGCGGGACAACAGATACGCAGTATTTT
CASSSASGTTDTQYF
>TRBJ1-1|.|.|TRBV7-9
TGTGCCAGCAGCCCGGGGCCCACTGAAGCTTTCTTT
CASSPGPTEAFF
>TRBJ2-7|TRBD2|once|TRBV29-1
TGCAGCGTTGTGAATTCGGCGGGAGGTGAGCAGTACTTC
CSVVNSAGGEQYF
>TRBJ1-2|.|.|TRBV7-9
TGTGCCAGCAGCTTATGGCAGTTTAACTATGGCTACACCTTC
CASSLWQFNYGYTF
>TRBJ1-5|.|.|TRBV15
TGTGCCACCAGCAGAGAAAGGAGTGCCCGGCCCCAGCATTTT
CATSRERSARPQHF
>TRBJ1-1|TRBD1|.|TRBV15
TGTGCCACCAGAGAGACAGGGGGCGTCACTGAAGCTTTCTTT
CATRETGGVTEAFF
>TRBJ1-1|.|.|TRBV2
TGTGCCAGCATCCTAGGGGGGACTGAAGCTTTCTTT
CASILGGTEAFF
>TRBJ1-1|.|.|TRBV11-2
TGTGCCAGCAGCCCGCGTACAGGGCCGAACACTGAAGCTTTCTTT
CASSPRTGPNTEAFF
>TRBJ1-4|.|.|TRBV7-9
TGTGCCAGCAGCTTTGGAGGAAATGAAAAACTGTTTTTT
CASSFGGNEKLFF
>TRBJ2-1|TRBD1|.|TRBV10-1
TGCGCCAGCAGTGGTGGGGACAGGGTGTATGAGCAGTTCTTC
CASSGGDRVYEQFF
>TRBJ2-7|.|.|TRBV10-3
TGTGCCATCAGTGACATACAGGGAGTGGAAACCTACGAGCAGTACTTC
CAISDIQGVETYEQYF
>TRBJ2-7|.|.|TRBV14
TGTGCCAGCAGCCTAGCTTGGACAGCCTACGAGCAGTACTTC
CASSLAWTAYEQYF
>TRBJ2-1|.|once|TRBV19
TGTGCCAGTAGTATAGATGGGGAGGTCAATGAGCAGTTCTTC
CASSIDGEVNEQFF
>TRBJ1-2|.|.|TRBV27
TGTGCCAGCAGTTTAGGGATTTCCTATGGCTACACCTTC
CASSLGISYGYTF
>TRBJ2-7|.|.|TRBV27
TGTGCCAGCAGTCCCCCCAATCGCGGACAAGTCTACGAGCAGTACTTC
CASSPPNRGQVYEQYF
>TRBJ2-1|.|.|TRBV9
TGTGCCAGCAGCACCAGTTGGAACTCCTACAATGAGCAGTTCTTC
CASSTSWNSYNEQFF
>TRBJ2-7|.|.|TRBV18
TGTGCCAGCTCTACGCGCCAGGGGCACGAGCAGTACTTC
CASSTRQGHEQYF
>TRBJ2-7|TRBD2|.|TRBV9
TGTGCCAGCAGCGTAGGCGGGACTAGCGGCTACGAGCAGTACTTC
CASSVGGTSGYEQYF
>TRBJ2-3|.|once|TRBV7-9
TGTGCCAGCAGCGGGCTGGACGGTACAGATACGCAGTATTTT
CASSGLDGTDTQYF